This T cell receptor (beta chain) was observed in a study of vaccination effects on CD4 cells after COVID-19. The protocol was immunoSEQ multiplex PCR, while the TCRdb copy is restricted to in-frame clones and leaves out a portion. This table holds 55,000 to 90,000 clones, roughly 73% found once. With regard to this clone: Its antigen is unidentified.

The V gene lost 5 bases and the J gene lost 2 bases, with 4 bases spanning the gap. The CDR3 sequence is 11 residues long. The V gene's germline CDR1 is MDHEN and CDR2 SYDVKM. ViraFEST assay sequencing came after antigen-specific CD4+ T cells were expanded with viral peptide pools. Isolation of CD4+ T cells took place after 10 to 11 days of culture. Their SARS-CoV-2 infection, verified by PCR, occurred between March and December 2020. Negative control cultures received an HIV-1 Nef peptide pool. This specimen consisted of CD4+ T cells from PBMCs cultured with HIV peptides, obtained before COVID-19 vaccination. The subset is: HIV-1 Nef peptide pool negative control/reference culture. The chain links TRBV28 to TRBJ2-7; no firm D call. This TCR was recovered from a human donor who had a prior SARS-CoV-2 infection. CDR3 bases: TGTGCCAGCAGTGGAGCCTACGAGCAGTACTTC. Translating it yields CASSGAYEQYF.